These 18 T cell receptor beta chains were sequenced from one sample in a study of identical twins. TCRdb itself ran the 5' RACE reads through MiXCR, one entry per CDR3 protein. This sample has a few hundred thousand distinct CDR3 sequences, with less than 20% found just once. The sample consisted of naive T cells sorted from blood. Receptors were obtained from a man over 45 in good health.

This clonotype showed up many times. The rearrangement links TRBV9 to TRBJ2-1, with TRBD2 as a possible D gene (7 bases). The germline CDR1 and CDR2 sequences are SGDLS and YYNGEE. V was shortened by 3 bases and J by 10 bases, with 17 bases between the two germline ends. The CDR3 extends over 14 amino acids. CDR3 loop: CASSAGGPSGEQFF. CDR3 DNA sequence: TGTGCCAGCAGCGCCGGGGGGCCTAGCGGAGAGCAGTTCTTC. The whole variable domain, filled in from reference TRBV9 and TRBJ2-1, reads DSGVTQTPKHLITATGQRVTLRCSPRSGDLSVYWYQQSLDQGLQFLIQYYNGEERAKGNILERFSAQQFPDLHSELNLSSLELGDSALYFCASSAGGPSGEQFFGPGTRLTVL.

This clonotype was counted only a few times. The rearrangement joins TRBV20-1 to TRBJ2-3, with TRBD2 matching 14 bases. V lost 6 bases to trimming and J lost 5 bases; unmatched junction nucleotides: 10. The CDR3 has 16 amino acids. The germline V gene has CDR1 DFQATT and CDR2 SNEGSKA (reference sequence). The CDR3 coding sequence is TGCAGTGCCGGGACTAGCGGGAGATGGGAGAGAGATACGCAGTATTTT. The encoded protein is CSAGTSGRWERDTQYF.

A few counts support this clonotype. The genes are TRBV5-1 and TRBJ2-1; D uncertain. V lost 2 bases to trimming and J lost 0 bases, with 9 bases between them. Germline CDR1 is SGHRS and CDR2 is YFSETQ. This CDR3 is 15 amino acids long. CDR3 sequence: CASSLRSSSYNEQFF. CDR3 in DNA: TGCGCCAGCAGCTTACGTAGTAGCTCCTACAATGAGCAGTTCTTC.

V gene TRBV20-1 combines with J gene TRBJ1-1; possibly TRBD1 for D (6 bases). Germline loops: CDR1 DFQATT, CDR2 SNEGSKA (reference sequence). CDR3 length: 13 amino acids. V lost 6 bases and J 2 bases, leaving 13 bases between the germline ends. This CDR3 reads CSAWEQGNTEAFF. The DNA for the CDR3 is TGCAGTGCGTGGGAACAGGGTAACACTGAAGCTTTCTTT.

This rearrangement joins TRBV20-1 to TRBJ1-2, with 7 bases identical to TRBD1. Per the germline V gene, CDR1 is DFQATT and CDR2 is SNEGSKA (reference sequence). The CDR3 runs 16 residues. Unmatched junction bases numbered 9, after V lost 2 bases and J lost 0 bases. Here the CDR3 reads CSARRQGPRTNYGYTF. The CDR3 DNA reads as TGCAGTGCTAGAAGACAGGGCCCCCGTACTAACTATGGCTACACCTTC.

This clonotype was counted between two and nine times. The chain carries TRBV9 and TRBJ2-3, with TRBD2 matching over 10 bases. Germline assignment: CDR1 SGDLS and CDR2 YYNGEE. V lost 0 bases to trimming and J lost 4 bases; unmatched junction nucleotides: 5. CDR3 size: 16 residues. The CDR3 loop is CASSVVPSGSADTQYF. DNA for the CDR3: TGTGCCAGCAGCGTAGTTCCTAGCGGGAGTGCAGATACGCAGTATTTT.

This clonotype was recorded a few times. V gene TRBV5-5 combines with J gene TRBJ2-7; no clear D. The length of the CDR3 is 13 residues. V dropped 3 bases and J dropped 3 bases, with 10 bases sitting between them. Looked up from germline, CDR1 is SGHKS and CDR2 is YYEKEE (reference sequence). In DNA, the CDR3 is TGTGCCAGCAGCTACCCACCTTACTACGAGCAGTACTTC. It specifies CASSYPPYYEQYF. The full variable domain, rest sourced from reference TRBV5-5 and TRBJ2-7, is DAGVTQSPTHLIKTRGQQVTLRCSPISGHKSVSWYQQVLGQGPQFIFQYYEKEERGRGNFPDRFSARQFPNYSSELNVNALLLGDSALYLCASSYPPYYEQYFGPGTRLTVT.

This clonotype has a handful of counts. This chain joins TRBV4-3 and TRBJ1-4; 10 positions agree with TRBD1. The length of the CDR3 is 16 residues. In germline, CDR1 is LGHNA, CDR2 YSLEER. J gave up 7 bases and V 0 bases, and 5 bases lay outside the gene matches. In DNA, the CDR3 is TGCGCCAGCAGCCAAGATATTGGACAGGGGGGTGAAAAACTGTTTTTT. It is translated as CASSQDIGQGGEKLFF.

V and J are TRBV12-3 or TRBV12-4 and TRBJ1-2; D may be TRBD1 (6 bases). The CDR3 has 15 amino acids. V was cut by 6 bases and J by 4 bases, with 18 bases left in between. Here the CDR3 reads CASRSTGGRIYGYTF. CDR3 in DNA: TGTGCCAGCAGATCAACTGGGGGGCGCATCTATGGCTACACCTTC.

J is TRBJ1-3 and V is TRBV4-3; D is ambiguous. This CDR3 has 16 amino acids. The germline CDR1 and CDR2 sequences are LGHNA and YSLEER. Trimming removed 0 bases at V and 0 bases at J, with 9 bases between. The CDR3 here is CASSQEVEYSGNTIYF. DNA for the CDR3: TGCGCCAGCAGCCAAGAGGTGGAGTACTCTGGAAACACCATATATTTT.

This clonotype came up many times. The chain couples TRBV12-3 or TRBV12-4 to TRBJ2-3, with D uncertain. This CDR3 comprises 15 residues. V was cut by 0 bases and J by 1 base, with 8 bases left in between. In DNA, the CDR3 is TGTGCCAGCAGTTTAGCGCGCCGGGGCACAGATACGCAGTATTTT. It encodes CASSLARRGTDTQYF.

The genes are TRBV29-1 and TRBJ2-7; D might be TRBD1 (5 bases). Deletions cut 4 bases from V and 4 bases from J, with 11 bases between. Germline assignment: CDR1 SQVTM and CDR2 ANQGSEA. This CDR3 spans 12 amino acids. This chain's CDR3 is CSVAAGSYEQYF. Written as DNA, the CDR3 is TGCAGCGTTGCTGCAGGGTCTTACGAGCAGTACTTC.

The chain carries TRBV6-5 and TRBJ1-2; a weak D match, TRBD1 (6 bases). The germline V gene has CDR1 MNHEY and CDR2 SVGAGI. Trimming cost V 4 bases and J 0 bases, with 9 bases left between them. The CDR3 spans 14 residues. The CDR3 region is CASSSSGANYGYTF. DNA for the CDR3: TGTGCCAGCAGTTCCTCAGGGGCTAACTATGGCTACACCTTC.

This clonotype has just a few counts. The chain combines TRBV27 with TRBJ1-6; D not resolved. V was trimmed by 5 bases and J by 7 bases, leaving 18 bases between them. Germline-derived CDR1 and CDR2 are MNHEY and SMNVEV (reference sequence). The CDR3 contains 16 residues. The CDR3 protein is CASSHRRLGPNSPLHF. As DNA, the CDR3 is TGTGCCAGCAGTCACCGTCGGTTGGGCCCGAATTCACCCCTCCACTTT.

The chain links TRBV10-3 to TRBJ2-1, with 10 bases lining up with TRBD2. Germline V gene lookup returns CDR1 ENHRY and CDR2 SYGVKD. This CDR3 contains 15 residues. With 10 bases clipped from V and 4 bases from J, the junction kept 10 bases outside the gene matches. CDR3 bases: TGTGCCACCGCGAAACCGGGACTAGCGTACAATGAGCAGTTCTTC. Translation gives CATAKPGLAYNEQFF.

This clonotype turned up a few times. The rearrangement uses TRBV5-1 and TRBJ2-3; D remains ambiguous. The germline V and J ends were trimmed by 4 bases and 2 bases, with 20 bases remaining between them. The CDR3 is 17 amino acids. Germline CDR1 reads SGHRS; CDR2 reads YFSETQ. Written as DNA, the CDR3 is TGCGCCAGCAGCCAAACAAGCCCACAGTTCATCACAGATACGCAGTATTTT. The encoded protein is CASSQTSPQFITDTQYF.

The genes are TRBV5-4 and TRBJ1-2, with a weak D call TRBD1 (5 bases). CDR3 length equals 13 residues. Deletions cut 4 bases from V and 6 bases from J, with 13 bases between. Germline assignment: CDR1 SGHNT and CDR2 YYREEE (reference sequence). This CDR3 reads CASSLQGGHGYTF. The DNA for the CDR3 is TGTGCCAGCAGCCTGCAGGGAGGCCATGGCTACACCTTC. The variable domain in full, with the rest retrieved from reference TRBV5-4 and TRBJ1-2, is ETGVTQSPTHLIKTRGQQVTLRCSSQSGHNTVSWYQQALGQGPQFIFQYYREEENGRGNFPPRFSGLQFPNYSSELNVNALELDDSALYLCASSLQGGHGYTFGSGTRLTVV.

This clonotype was seen more than once but under ten times. This chain uses TRBV15 with TRBJ2-1; 9 bases fit TRBD1. CDR3 length: 18 amino acids. Germline lookup yields CDR1 LNHNV and CDR2 YYDKDF (reference sequence). J lost 6 bases, V lost 6 bases, and 18 bases had no gene match. DNA for the CDR3: TGTGCCACCAGGACCCCCAGAGTCGGACAGGGGAAAATCAATGAGCAGTTCTTC. Translated, it gives CATRTPRVGQGKINEQFF.